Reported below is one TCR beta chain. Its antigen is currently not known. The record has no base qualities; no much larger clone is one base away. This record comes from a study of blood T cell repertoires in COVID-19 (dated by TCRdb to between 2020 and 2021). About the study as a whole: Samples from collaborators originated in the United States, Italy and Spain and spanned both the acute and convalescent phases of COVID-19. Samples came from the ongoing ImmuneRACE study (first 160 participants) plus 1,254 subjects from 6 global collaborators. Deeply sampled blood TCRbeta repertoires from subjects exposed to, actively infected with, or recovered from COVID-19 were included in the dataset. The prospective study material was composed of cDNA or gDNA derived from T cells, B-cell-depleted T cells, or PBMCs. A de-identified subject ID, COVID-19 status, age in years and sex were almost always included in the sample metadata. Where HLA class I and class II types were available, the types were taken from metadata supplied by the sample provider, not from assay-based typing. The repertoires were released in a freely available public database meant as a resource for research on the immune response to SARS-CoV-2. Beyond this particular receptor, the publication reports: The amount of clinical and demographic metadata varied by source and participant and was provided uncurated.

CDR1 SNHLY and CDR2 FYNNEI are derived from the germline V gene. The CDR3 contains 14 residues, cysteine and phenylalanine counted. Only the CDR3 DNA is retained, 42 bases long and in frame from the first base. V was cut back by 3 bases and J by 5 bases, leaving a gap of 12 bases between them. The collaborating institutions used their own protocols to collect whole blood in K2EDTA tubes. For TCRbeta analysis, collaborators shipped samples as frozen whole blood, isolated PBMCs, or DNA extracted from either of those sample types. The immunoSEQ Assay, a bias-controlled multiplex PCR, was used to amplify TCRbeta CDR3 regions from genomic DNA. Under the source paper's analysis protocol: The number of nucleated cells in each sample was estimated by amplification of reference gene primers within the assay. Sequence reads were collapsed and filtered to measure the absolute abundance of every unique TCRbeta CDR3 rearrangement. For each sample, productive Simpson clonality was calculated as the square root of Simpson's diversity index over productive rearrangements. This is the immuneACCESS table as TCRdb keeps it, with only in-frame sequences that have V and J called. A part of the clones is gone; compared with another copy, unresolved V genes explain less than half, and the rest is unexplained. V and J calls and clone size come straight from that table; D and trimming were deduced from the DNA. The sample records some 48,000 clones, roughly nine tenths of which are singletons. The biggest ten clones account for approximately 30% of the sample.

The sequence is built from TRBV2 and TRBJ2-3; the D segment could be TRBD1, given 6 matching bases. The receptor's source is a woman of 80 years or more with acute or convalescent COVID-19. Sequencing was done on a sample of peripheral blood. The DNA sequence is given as TGTGCCAGCAGTGAGGACAGCGCTGTAGATACGCAGTATTTT. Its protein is CASSEDSAVDTQYF.